These 32 T cell receptor beta chains share one sample of origin, sequenced in a study of T cell changes during pregnancy in multiple sclerosis. Method: immunoSEQ multiplex PCR; TCRdb's copy keeps in-frame clones and lacks some. The repertoire holds about 77,000 clones, with over 75% as singletons. Sequenced material: peripheral blood, taken before pregnancy. The origin of the receptors is a female donor with multiple sclerosis, enrolled in a pregnancy study.

This chain links TRBV19 with TRBJ1-5; 9 nucleotides match TRBD1. Trimming removed 6 bases from V and 4 bases from J; junction bases left unmatched: 10. The CDR3 extends over 16 amino acids. Germline lookup yields CDR1 LNHDA and CDR2 SQIVND (reference sequence). The CDR3, as DNA: TGTGCCAGTAGGACCCAACAGGGGGCGAGAAATCAGCCCCAGCATTTT. Translating gives CASRTQQGARNQPQHF. Using reference TRBV19 and TRBJ1-5 for the parts outside the CDR3, the full variable domain is DGGITQSPKYLFRKEGQNVTLSCEQNLNHDAMYWYRQDPGQGLRLIYYSQIVNDFQKGDIAEGYSVSREKKESFPLTVTSAQKNPTAFYLCASRTQQGARNQPQHFGDGTRLSIL.

The CDR3 loop is CASSPVGGPANNSPLHF. The CDR3 nucleotides are TGTGCCAGCTCACCAGTGGGGGGGCCGGCGAATAATTCACCCCTCCACTTT. The rearrangement uses TRBV18 and TRBJ1-6; D may be TRBD1 (6 bases). CDR1 is KGHSH and CDR2 is LQKENI in the germline V gene. CDR3 length equals 17 residues. The V end was cut by 2 bases, the J end by 5 bases, with 16 bases between.

The chain combines TRBV5-6 with TRBJ2-7; D remains ambiguous. Per germline, CDR1 SGHDT and CDR2 YYEEEE. Trimming left V 3 bases short and J 3 bases short, with 10 bases between. This CDR3 has 13 residues. The CDR3 loop is CASSYLQNYEQYF. In DNA, the CDR3 is TGTGCCAGCAGCTATTTACAGAACTACGAGCAGTACTTC.

The chain is built from TRBV7-2 and TRBJ1-6; 11 bases map to TRBD1. This CDR3 is built from 17 residues. The V gene's germline CDR1 is SGHTA and CDR2 FQGNSA. V gave up 5 bases and J gave up 0 bases; unmatched junction bases: 3. The DNA of the CDR3 is TGTGCCAGCAGCACGGGGACAGGGGGCTCCTATAATTCACCCCTCCACTTT. Protein sequence: CASSTGTGGSYNSPLHF.

The V gene is TRBV5-8, the J gene TRBJ2-5; TRBD1 aligns across 7 bases. Germline V CDR1 and CDR2: SGHTS, YDEGEE. CDR3 length equals 15 residues. With V trimmed by 2 bases and J by 3 bases, 7 bases remained unmatched. CDR3 nucleotides: TGTGCCAGCAGCTTAAGGGGACAGCTTGAAGAGACCCAGTACTTC. Translating gives CASSLRGQLEETQYF. Full variable domain (rest looked up from reference TRBV5-8 and TRBJ2-5): EAGVTQSPTHLIKTRGQQATLRCSPISGHTSVYWYQQALGLGLQFLLWYDEGEERNRGNFPPRFSGRQFPNYSSELNVNALELEDSALYLCASSLRGQLEETQYFGPGTRLLVL.

This clone was observed a single time. This chain links TRBV15 with TRBJ1-3; a possible D gene is TRBD1 (5 bases). Trimming took 8 bases from V and 0 from J, leaving 11 bases between them. Per the germline V gene, CDR1 is LNHNV and CDR2 is YYDKDF (reference sequence). This CDR3 is built from 14 residues. The CDR3 DNA reads as TGTGCCACCCTAGGGGAACGCTCTGGAAACACCATATATTTT. Residues: CATLGERSGNTIYF. Full variable domain (rest looked up from reference TRBV15 and TRBJ1-3): DAMVIQNPRYQVTQFGKPVTLSCSQTLNHNVMYWYQQKSSQAPKLLFHYYDKDFNNEADTPDNFQSRRPNTSFCFLDIRSPGLGDTAMYLCATLGERSGNTIYFGEGSWLTVV.

This clone showed up just once. The chain is built from TRBV5-4 and TRBJ2-5; D gene ambiguous. V dropped 6 bases and J dropped 2 bases, with 8 bases sitting between them. The CDR3 runs to 12 residues. The germline V gene encodes CDR1 SGHNT and CDR2 YYREEE (reference sequence). CDR3 protein: CASNRDQETQYF. CDR3 nucleotide sequence: TGTGCCAGCAACCGCGATCAAGAGACCCAGTACTTC.

The chain combines TRBV7-9 with TRBJ1-1; 7 bases are a match to TRBD1. The CDR3 contains 16 residues. Germline lookup yields CDR1 SEHNR and CDR2 FQNEAQ (reference sequence). The junction had 10 bases not matched to a gene; V was cut back by 5 bases and J by 1 base. CDR3 in DNA: TGTGCCAGCAGCCACAAACCTCAGGGGGGGAACACTGAAGCTTTCTTT. It codes for CASSHKPQGGNTEAFF. Full variable domain (rest looked up from reference TRBV7-9 and TRBJ1-1): DTGVSQNPRHKITKRGQNVTFRCDPISEHNRLYWYRQTLGQGPEFLTYFQNEAQLEKSRLLSDRFSAERPKGSFSTLEIQRTEQGDSAMYLCASSHKPQGGNTEAFFGQGTRLTVV.

The rearrangement links TRBV6-4 to TRBJ1-3; tentative D call: TRBD1 (5 bases). The CDR3 extends over 15 amino acids. The germline V gene encodes CDR1 MRHNA and CDR2 SNTAGT. Trimming removed 5 bases from V and 0 bases from J, with 11 bases in between. The DNA for the CDR3 is TGTGCCAGCAGTCCCACGGGGGACTCTGGAAACACCATATATTTT. As protein: CASSPTGDSGNTIYF.

This chain links TRBV18 with TRBJ2-5, with D unclear. The V end was cut by 3 bases, the J end by 4 bases, with 3 bases between. The CDR3 runs to 11 residues. Germline V gene lookup returns CDR1 KGHSH and CDR2 LQKENI. The CDR3 protein is CASSPRETQYF. In DNA form, the CDR3 reads TGTGCCAGCTCACCGAGAGAGACCCAGTACTTC.

The chain is built from TRBV6-1 and TRBJ2-2; 8 nucleotides line up with TRBD2. The CDR3 length is 16 residues. Germline V gene lookup returns CDR1 MNHNS and CDR2 SASEGT. J was trimmed by 8 bases and V by 3 bases; bases with no gene match: 11. CDR3 DNA sequence: TGTGCCAGCAGTGAGGTGATCTCCGGGGGGGTTGGGGAGCTGTTTTTT. It translates to CASSEVISGGVGELFF.

The CDR3 DNA reads as TGTGCCATCAGTGATAAAGGGAGTAATCAGCCCCAGCATTTT. As protein: CAISDKGSNQPQHF. The chain has TRBV10-3 and TRBJ1-5, with no clear D. V was cut by 3 bases and J by 4 bases, with 10 bases left in between. This CDR3 contains 14 residues. Germline CDR1 reads ENHRY; CDR2 reads SYGVKD.

The J gene is TRBJ1-2, the V gene TRBV18, with D unclear. This CDR3 has 13 residues. V was pared by 0 bases and J by 3 bases, with 5 bases between. Germline CDR1 is KGHSH and CDR2 is LQKENI. CDR3 protein: CASSPPRDYGYTF. The CDR3 DNA reads as TGTGCCAGCTCACCACCGAGGGACTATGGCTACACCTTC.

The rearrangement joins TRBV7-2 to TRBJ2-1; 11 bases are shared with TRBD2. Germline CDR1 SGHTA, CDR2 FQGNSA. The CDR3 extends over 15 amino acids. Germline trimming cut 4 bases from V and 7 bases from J; bases unmatched to any gene: 6. The CDR3 DNA is TGTGCCAGCAGCTCCCCGACTAGCGGGGTTAATGAGCAGTTCTTC. Its translation: CASSSPTSGVNEQFF.

This rearrangement joins TRBV2 to TRBJ2-3, with 13 positions matching TRBD2. Per the germline V gene, CDR1 is SNHLY and CDR2 is FYNNEI. CDR3 length equals 17 residues. With 7 bases clipped from V and 4 bases from J, the junction kept 11 bases outside the gene matches. The CDR3 loop is CASTGGRTSGGADTQYF. CDR3 nucleotides: TGTGCCAGCACCGGGGGGAGAACTAGCGGGGGGGCAGATACGCAGTATTTT.

The chain has TRBV28 and TRBJ1-5, with TRBD1 matching 8 bases. Germline CDR1 reads MDHEN; CDR2 reads SYDVKM. Trimming took 2 bases from V and 4 from J; bases not matched to a gene: 4. The CDR3 is made up of 15 amino acids. The CDR3 loop reads CASSLVQGANQPQHF. In DNA form, the CDR3 reads TGTGCCAGCAGTTTAGTCCAGGGGGCAAATCAGCCCCAGCATTTT.

V usage is TRBV9 and J usage is TRBJ1-6; TRBD1 matches at 7 bases. The CDR3 has 16 amino acids. Looked up from germline, CDR1 is SGDLS and CDR2 is YYNGEE. Trimming took 3 bases from V and 7 from J; bases not matched to a gene: 10. CDR3 sequence (DNA): TGTGCCAGCAGCGCAGGGTTGGGGACAGCGAATTCACCCCTCCACTTT. Residues: CASSAGLGTANSPLHF.

This chain connects TRBV28 to TRBJ2-2; D uncertain. V was pared by 3 bases and J by 5 bases, with 13 bases between. Germline V gives CDR1 MDHEN, CDR2 SYDVKM. The CDR3 has 15 residues. The CDR3 is CASSFWNGGTGELFF. CDR3 sequence (DNA): TGTGCCAGCAGTTTCTGGAACGGCGGAACCGGGGAGCTGTTTTTT.

This clone showed up just once. The J gene is TRBJ2-1, the V gene TRBV11-2; 9 bases line up with TRBD1. Germline V gives CDR1 SGHAT, CDR2 FQNNGV. The CDR3 consists of 17 residues. V shed 1 base and J 2 bases; nucleotides not matched to a gene: 6. CDR3 in DNA: TGTGCCAGCAGCTTAGCGGGGACAGGGAAGACCTACAATGAGCAGTTCTTC. As protein: CASSLAGTGKTYNEQFF.

The chain couples TRBV5-1 to TRBJ2-2; no reliable D call. Trimming pared 2 bases from V and 3 bases from J, leaving 5 bases between. CDR3 length: 13 amino acids. The germline V gene encodes CDR1 SGHRS and CDR2 YFSETQ. CDR3 residues: CASSFLDTGELFF. CDR3 coding DNA: TGCGCCAGCAGCTTTCTCGACACCGGGGAGCTGTTTTTT.

This chain joins TRBV6-6 and TRBJ1-1; D not resolved. There are 12 residues in the CDR3. V gave up 6 bases and J gave up 6 bases, with 11 bases separating them. Germline loops: CDR1 MNHNY, CDR2 SVGAGI (reference sequence). The CDR3 DNA is TGTGCCAGCAGCTCGCCCGGTGCTGAAGCTTTCTTT. This gives the protein CASSSPGAEAFF.

This chain joins TRBV7-2 and TRBJ2-1, with TRBD2 matching 11 bases. The CDR3 consists of 13 residues. After removal of 6 bases from V and 10 bases from J, the junction contained 5 bases not matched to a gene. Germline lookup yields CDR1 SGHTA and CDR2 FQGNSA. The CDR3: CASSSGTSGEQFF. As DNA, the CDR3 is TGTGCCAGCAGTTCCGGGACTAGCGGCGAGCAGTTCTTC.

The chain has TRBV11-2 and TRBJ2-7; TRBD2 matches at 8 bases. This CDR3 contains 15 residues. V gave up 2 bases and J gave up 1 base; unmatched junction bases: 4. The germline gives CDR1 SGHAT, CDR2 FQNNGV. CDR3: CASSLLAGPSYEQYF. CDR3 bases: TGTGCCAGCAGCTTATTAGCGGGGCCGTCCTACGAGCAGTACTTC.

This clone has only one observation. This sequence joins TRBV2 and TRBJ1-4; TRBD1 might be the D (6 bases). This CDR3 contains 12 residues. Germline loops: CDR1 SNHLY, CDR2 FYNNEI. V gave up 6 bases and J gave up 10 bases, with 12 bases separating them. The CDR3 reads CASSRDTVKLFF. The CDR3 DNA sequence: TGTGCCAGCAGCCGGGACACCGTAAAACTGTTTTTT.

V is TRBV7-3 and J is TRBJ1-5, with a possible D match to TRBD1 (6 bases). The germline V gene encodes CDR1 SGHTA and CDR2 FQGTGA. Trimming pared 2 bases from V and 1 base from J, leaving 9 bases between. The CDR3 is 15 residues long. CDR3 DNA: TGTGCCAGCAGCTTAGGGGGGGCCAGCAATCAGCCCCAGCATTTT. This sequence encodes CASSLGGASNQPQHF.

The genes are TRBV6-1 and TRBJ1-2, with a weak D call TRBD1 (6 bases). From germline, CDR1 is MNHNS and CDR2 SASEGT. The CDR3 loop spans 12 amino acids. V lost 3 bases and J 7 bases, leaving 9 bases between the germline ends. CDR3 sequence (DNA): TGTGCCAGCAGTGAGCAGGGGCGTGGCTACACCTTC. It specifies CASSEQGRGYTF.

The chain carries TRBV28 and TRBJ1-4; tentatively, D is TRBD1 (6 bases). Germline lookup yields CDR1 MDHEN and CDR2 SYDVKM. There are 11 residues in the CDR3. V lost 4 bases and J lost 17, with 14 bases in between. In DNA, the CDR3 is TGTGCCAGCAGTTCAAAAGGGGGACCCTTTTTT. It is translated as CASSSKGGPFF.

This clone was detected only once. The rearrangement links TRBV4-3 to TRBJ2-7; 10 bases line up with TRBD2. V dropped 3 bases and J dropped 6; count of bases not matched to a gene: 8. Germline assignment: CDR1 LGHNA and CDR2 YSLEER. The CDR3 totals 15 residues. The CDR3 bases are TGCGCCAGCAGCCAGAGGGGACTAGCGATCGGCGAGCAGTACTTC. Translating gives CASSQRGLAIGEQYF.

This clone was counted a few times. The CDR3 DNA reads as TGTGCCAGCAGCGCGAACAGGGTGAACACTGAAGCTTTCTTT. It yields the protein CASSANRVNTEAFF. This rearrangement joins TRBV7-2 to TRBJ1-1; D might be TRBD1 (6 bases). The CDR3 is made up of 14 amino acids. Germline lookup yields CDR1 SGHTA and CDR2 FQGNSA. With 5 bases removed from V and 0 bases from J, the gap between germline ends came to 10 bases.

The V and J genes are TRBV6-5 and TRBJ1-1; D may be TRBD1 (5 bases). The CDR3 loop spans 15 amino acids. Germline V gene sequence: CDR1 MNHEY, CDR2 SVGAGI. Trimming removed 2 bases at V and 3 bases at J, with 13 bases between. The CDR3 DNA reads TGTGCCAGCAGTTACGGGGCCAGCGGGTACACTGAAGCTTTCTTT. This codes for CASSYGASGYTEAFF.

The chain couples TRBV5-4 to TRBJ1-2; the match to TRBD1 covers 9 bases. The CDR3 covers 15 residues. Trimming removed 4 bases from V and 3 bases from J; junction bases left unmatched: 7. CDR1 is SGHNT and CDR2 is YYREEE in the germline V gene (reference sequence). CDR3 loop: CASSSHRGRDYGYTF. CDR3 nucleotide sequence: TGTGCCAGCAGCAGTCACAGGGGGCGCGACTATGGCTACACCTTC.

The chain has TRBV2 and TRBJ2-5; D unclear. The V gene lost 6 bases and the J gene lost 1 base, with 15 bases spanning the gap. The CDR3 sequence is 15 residues long. CDR1 and CDR2 from the germline V gene are SNHLY and FYNNEI. The CDR3 sequence is CASSKTRQVQETQYF. As DNA, the CDR3 is TGTGCCAGCAGCAAGACAAGGCAGGTCCAAGAGACCCAGTACTTC. The full variable domain, with the rest looked up from reference TRBV2 and TRBJ2-5, is EPEVTQTPSHQVTQMGQEVILRCVPISNHLYFYWYRQILGQKVEFLVSFYNNEISEKSEIFDDQFSVERPDGSNFTLKIRSTKLEDSAMYFCASSKTRQVQETQYFGPGTRLLVL.